This TCR beta chain originates from a study of cytomegalovirus exposure and HLA in healthy donors. V was clipped by 4 bases and J by 4 bases, with 13 bases between them. The CDR3 loop spans 13 amino acids. Germline CDR1 GTSNPN, CDR2 SVGIG (reference sequence). The PCR was carried out with 60 Vbeta primers and 13 Jbeta primers. Profiling relied on immunoSEQ multiplex PCR, and the TCRdb table lists in-frame clones only, not all of them. Here the sample table reports some 46,000 clones. The chain has TRBV30 and TRBJ1-1, with a tentative D call TRBD1 (5 bases). The receptor comes from a woman younger than 45 in good health and CMV-seronegative. Material: PBMCs. The CDR3 DNA follows: TGTGCCTGGATCTCGGGACTGCCCACTGAAGCTTTCTTT. It specifies CAWISGLPTEAFF.